The entry below gives a single T cell receptor beta chain sequence along with its context. Its antigen is unidentified. Trimming removed 5 bases at V and 9 bases at J, with 17 bases between. This CDR3 region has 13 residues. In germline, CDR1 is MNHEY, CDR2 SMNVEV (reference sequence). This sample was taken from a study of shared clonotypes between healthy human individuals. Whole-study findings and limits: Researchers sampled blood only, noting tissue repertoires likely differ.

Once extracted for a subset, genomic DNA was divided evenly among several immunoSEQ plates. Profiled with immunoSEQ multiplex PCR; TCRdb holds only in-frame clones, not every one. Of approximately 340,000 clones listed, 73% were seen once; the top ten hold more than 9%. This chain connects TRBV27 to TRBJ2-7; a weak D match, TRBD2 (6 bases). Sequenced: memory CD4+ T cells sorted from blood. The sample's subset: CD45RA-negative fraction. This clonotype originated in a man aged 30 to 45 in good health. DNA for the CDR3: TGTGCCAGCAGTCAGGGACTCCCGGAGGGGCAGTACTTC. It is translated as CASSQGLPEGQYF.